This T cell receptor beta chain was sequenced during a study of cytomegalovirus exposure and HLA in healthy donors. Overall study results and limits: Previous analysis showed most TCR beta V segments were productive about 87% or about 30% of the time. Across donors, most TCRs were seen rarely, yet some public ones were widespread. It was confirmed in vitro that a few of the CMV-associated chains were specific for CMV antigens.

Primers: 60 Vbeta forward and 13 Jbeta reverse. The data were produced by immunoSEQ multiplex PCR, yet TCRdb's version contains in-frame clones alone and is incomplete. In the table there are more than 100,000 clones, about 73% of which are singletons. Worth noting for this clone: Its matching antigen is unknown.

The CDR3 is 17 amino acids. Trimming pared 5 bases from V and 3 bases from J, leaving 22 bases between. Germline V gene sequence: CDR1 SGHVS, CDR2 FNYEAQ. The source is a woman aged 50 to 60 in good health and CMV-seropositive. V usage is TRBV7-6 and J usage is TRBJ2-5; tentative D call: TRBD1 (6 bases). Sequencing was performed on PBMCs. CDR3 DNA sequence: TGTGCCAGCAGCCGAAGGCCGGGACAAACGACAAAAGAGACCCAGTACTTC. Translated, it gives CASSRRPGQTTKETQYF.